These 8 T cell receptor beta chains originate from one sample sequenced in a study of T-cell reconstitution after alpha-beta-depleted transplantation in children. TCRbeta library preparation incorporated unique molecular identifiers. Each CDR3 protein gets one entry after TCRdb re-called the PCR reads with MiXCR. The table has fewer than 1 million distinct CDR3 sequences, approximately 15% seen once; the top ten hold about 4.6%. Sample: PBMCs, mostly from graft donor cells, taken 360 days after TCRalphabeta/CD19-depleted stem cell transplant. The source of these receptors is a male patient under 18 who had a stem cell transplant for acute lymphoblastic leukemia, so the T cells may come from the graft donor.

In DNA, the CDR3 is TGTGCCAGCAGTCCAGCGGGAGGCCTTTCGTGGCAGTTCTTC. This translates into CASSPAGGLSWQFF. The rearrangement links TRBV12-3 or TRBV12-4 to TRBJ2-1; 9 positions match TRBD2. The CDR3 spans 14 residues. J gave up 12 bases and V 5 bases, and 11 bases lay outside the gene matches.

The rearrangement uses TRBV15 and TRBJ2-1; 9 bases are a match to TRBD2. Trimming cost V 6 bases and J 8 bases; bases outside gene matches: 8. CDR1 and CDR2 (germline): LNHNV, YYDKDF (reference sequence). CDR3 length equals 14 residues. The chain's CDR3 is CATSPREGLDEQFF. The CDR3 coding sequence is TGTGCCACCAGTCCGCGGGAGGGCCTGGATGAGCAGTTCTTC.

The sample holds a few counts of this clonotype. This chain's CDR3 is CSVVLHTADTQYF. The CDR3, as DNA: TGCAGCGTTGTCCTCCATACGGCGGATACGCAGTATTTT. The V and J genes are TRBV29-1 and TRBJ2-3, with D hard to call. The length of the CDR3 is 13 residues. Between the trimmed V and J ends, which lost 4 bases and 6 bases, there was a span of 14 bases. Germline V CDR1 and CDR2: SQVTM, ANQGSEA.

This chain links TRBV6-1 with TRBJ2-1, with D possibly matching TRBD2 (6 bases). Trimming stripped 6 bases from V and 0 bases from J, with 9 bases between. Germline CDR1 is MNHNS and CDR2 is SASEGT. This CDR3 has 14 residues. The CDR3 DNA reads TGTGCCAGCAGGGAGGGTTACTCCTACAATGAGCAGTTCTTC. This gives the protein CASREGYSYNEQFF.

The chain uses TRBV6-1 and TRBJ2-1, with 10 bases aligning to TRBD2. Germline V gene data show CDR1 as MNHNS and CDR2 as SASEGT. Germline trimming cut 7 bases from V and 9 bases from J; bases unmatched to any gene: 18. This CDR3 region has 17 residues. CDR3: CASTPRSGRGLFGEQFF. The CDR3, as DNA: TGTGCCAGCACCCCAAGAAGCGGGAGGGGGCTCTTCGGTGAGCAGTTCTTC.

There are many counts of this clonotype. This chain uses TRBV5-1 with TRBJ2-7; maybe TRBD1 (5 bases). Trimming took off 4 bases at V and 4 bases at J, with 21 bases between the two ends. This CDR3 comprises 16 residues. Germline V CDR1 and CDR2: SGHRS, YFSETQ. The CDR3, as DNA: TGCGCCAGCAGCAGGGGTGACTTCGATACGAGGTACGAGCAGTACTTC. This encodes CASSRGDFDTRYEQYF.

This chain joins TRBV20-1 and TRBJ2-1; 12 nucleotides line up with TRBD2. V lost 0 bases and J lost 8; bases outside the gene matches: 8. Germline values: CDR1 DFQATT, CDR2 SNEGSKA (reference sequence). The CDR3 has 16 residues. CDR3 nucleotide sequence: TGCAGTGCTAGAGATACGACTAGCGGGAGAATCTATGAGCAGTTCTTC. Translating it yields CSARDTTSGRIYEQFF.

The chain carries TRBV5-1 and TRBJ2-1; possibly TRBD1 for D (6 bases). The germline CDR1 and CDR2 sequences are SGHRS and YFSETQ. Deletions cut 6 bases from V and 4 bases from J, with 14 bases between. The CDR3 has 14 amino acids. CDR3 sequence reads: CASIEDSLYNEQFF. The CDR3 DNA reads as TGCGCCAGCATTGAGGACAGTCTTTACAATGAGCAGTTCTTC.